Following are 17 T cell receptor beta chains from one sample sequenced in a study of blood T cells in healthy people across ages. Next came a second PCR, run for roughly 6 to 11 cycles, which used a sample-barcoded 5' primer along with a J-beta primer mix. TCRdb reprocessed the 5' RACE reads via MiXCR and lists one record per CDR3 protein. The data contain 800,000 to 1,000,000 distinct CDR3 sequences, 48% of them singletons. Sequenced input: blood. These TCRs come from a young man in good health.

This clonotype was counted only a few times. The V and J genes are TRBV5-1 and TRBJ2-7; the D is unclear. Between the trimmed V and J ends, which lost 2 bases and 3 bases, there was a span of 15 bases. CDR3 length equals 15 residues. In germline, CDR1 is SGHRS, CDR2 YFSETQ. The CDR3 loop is CASSFEQSNFYEQYF. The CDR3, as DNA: TGCGCCAGCAGCTTTGAACAGTCAAATTTCTACGAGCAGTACTTC.

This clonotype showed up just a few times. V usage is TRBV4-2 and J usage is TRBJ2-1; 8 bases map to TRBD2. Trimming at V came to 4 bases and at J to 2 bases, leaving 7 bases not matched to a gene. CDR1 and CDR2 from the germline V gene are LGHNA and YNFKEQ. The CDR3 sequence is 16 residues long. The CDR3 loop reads CASSPPGGVTYNEQFF. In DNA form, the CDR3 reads TGTGCCAGCAGCCCGCCGGGGGGGGTCACCTACAATGAGCAGTTCTTC.

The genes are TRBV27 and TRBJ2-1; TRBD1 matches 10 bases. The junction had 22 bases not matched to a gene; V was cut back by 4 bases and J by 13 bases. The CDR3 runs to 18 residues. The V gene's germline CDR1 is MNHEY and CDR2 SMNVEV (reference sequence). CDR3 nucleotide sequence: TGTGCCAGCAGTTCGTACGATGGGACAGGGGCATTGAGGATCCTACAGTTCTTC. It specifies CASSSYDGTGALRILQFF.

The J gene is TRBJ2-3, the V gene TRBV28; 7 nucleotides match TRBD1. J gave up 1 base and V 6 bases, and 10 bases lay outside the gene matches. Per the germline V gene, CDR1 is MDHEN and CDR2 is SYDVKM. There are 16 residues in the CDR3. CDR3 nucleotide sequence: TGTGCCAGCAGCAATGGCCGGGACAGTCGCACAGATACGCAGTATTTT. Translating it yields CASSNGRDSRTDTQYF.

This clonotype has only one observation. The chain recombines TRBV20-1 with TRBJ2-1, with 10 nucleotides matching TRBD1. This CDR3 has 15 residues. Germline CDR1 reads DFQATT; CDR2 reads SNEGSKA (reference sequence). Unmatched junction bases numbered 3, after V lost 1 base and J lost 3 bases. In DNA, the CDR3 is TGCAGTGCTAGAGGGGGGACAGGGGACTACAATGAGCAGTTCTTC. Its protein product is CSARGGTGDYNEQFF.

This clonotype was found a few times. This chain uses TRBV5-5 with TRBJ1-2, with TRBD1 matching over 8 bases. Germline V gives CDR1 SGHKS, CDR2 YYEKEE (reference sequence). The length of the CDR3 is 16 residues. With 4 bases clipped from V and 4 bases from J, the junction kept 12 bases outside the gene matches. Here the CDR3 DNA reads TGTGCCAGCAGCCCCGGAGGACAGGGTCTGATCTATGGCTACACCTTC. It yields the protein CASSPGGQGLIYGYTF.

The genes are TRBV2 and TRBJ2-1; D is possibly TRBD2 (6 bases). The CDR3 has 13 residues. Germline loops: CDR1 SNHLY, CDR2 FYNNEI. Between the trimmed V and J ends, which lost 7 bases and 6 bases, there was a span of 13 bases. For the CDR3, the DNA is TGTGCCAGCACCCGAGCGGGCCTCAATGAGCAGTTCTTC. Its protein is CASTRAGLNEQFF. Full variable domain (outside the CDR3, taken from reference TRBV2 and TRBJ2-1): EPEVTQTPSHQVTQMGQEVILRCVPISNHLYFYWYRQILGQKVEFLVSFYNNEISEKSEIFDDQFSVERPDGSNFTLKIRSTKLEDSAMYFCASTRAGLNEQFFGPGTRLTVL.

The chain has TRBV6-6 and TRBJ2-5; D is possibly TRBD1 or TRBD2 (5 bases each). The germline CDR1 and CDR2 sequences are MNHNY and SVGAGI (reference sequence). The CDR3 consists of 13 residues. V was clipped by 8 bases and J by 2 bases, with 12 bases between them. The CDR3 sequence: CASQGTEQETQYF. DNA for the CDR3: TGTGCCAGCCAAGGGACCGAACAAGAGACCCAGTACTTC.

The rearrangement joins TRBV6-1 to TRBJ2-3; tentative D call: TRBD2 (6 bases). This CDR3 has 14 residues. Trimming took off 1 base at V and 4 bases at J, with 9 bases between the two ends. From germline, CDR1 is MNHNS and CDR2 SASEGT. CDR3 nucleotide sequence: TGTGCCAGCAGTGAAGTTAGGAGGGCAGATACGCAGTATTTT. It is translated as CASSEVRRADTQYF.

DNA of the CDR3: TGCGCCAGCAGCTTGGTGGTAGCGGGGACAAACATTCAGTACTTC. This sequence encodes CASSLVVAGTNIQYF. V and J are TRBV5-1 and TRBJ2-4; 8 bases map to TRBD2. Germline CDR1 and CDR2: SGHRS and YFSETQ. V was pared by 0 bases and J by 6 bases, with 5 bases of the junction left unmatched. This CDR3 spans 15 amino acids.

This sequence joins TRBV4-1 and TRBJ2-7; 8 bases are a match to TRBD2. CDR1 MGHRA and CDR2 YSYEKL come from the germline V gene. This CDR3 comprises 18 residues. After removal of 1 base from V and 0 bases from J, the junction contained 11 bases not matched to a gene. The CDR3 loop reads CASSQGGFGTRLSYEQYF. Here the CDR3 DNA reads TGCGCCAGCAGCCAAGGAGGGTTTGGGACTAGGCTCTCCTACGAGCAGTACTTC.

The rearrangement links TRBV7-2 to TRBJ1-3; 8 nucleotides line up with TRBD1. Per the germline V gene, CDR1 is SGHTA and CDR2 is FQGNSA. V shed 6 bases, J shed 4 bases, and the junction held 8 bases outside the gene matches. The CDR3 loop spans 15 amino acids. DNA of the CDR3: TGTGCCAGCAGTTCGCACAGGGGGTCCGGAAACACCATATATTTT. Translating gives CASSSHRGSGNTIYF.

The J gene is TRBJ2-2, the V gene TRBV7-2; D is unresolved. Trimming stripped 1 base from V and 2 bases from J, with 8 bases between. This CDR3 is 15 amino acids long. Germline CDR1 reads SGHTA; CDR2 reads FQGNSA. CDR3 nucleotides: TGTGCCAGCAGCTTAGAGCTTATTAACACCGGGGAGCTGTTTTTT. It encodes CASSLELINTGELFF.

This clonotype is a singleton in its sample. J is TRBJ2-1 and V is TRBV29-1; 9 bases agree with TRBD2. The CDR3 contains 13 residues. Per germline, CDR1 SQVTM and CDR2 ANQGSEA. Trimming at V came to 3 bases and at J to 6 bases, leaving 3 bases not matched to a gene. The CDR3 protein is CSVDTSGLNEQFF. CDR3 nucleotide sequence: TGCAGCGTTGATACTAGCGGGCTCAATGAGCAGTTCTTC.

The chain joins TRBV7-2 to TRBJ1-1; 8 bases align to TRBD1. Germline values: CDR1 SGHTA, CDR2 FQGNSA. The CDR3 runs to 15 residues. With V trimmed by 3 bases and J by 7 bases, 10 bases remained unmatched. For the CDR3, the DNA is TGTGCCAGCAGCTTTTTGTCAGGGGGCAGGAATGAAGCTTTCTTT. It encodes CASSFLSGGRNEAFF.

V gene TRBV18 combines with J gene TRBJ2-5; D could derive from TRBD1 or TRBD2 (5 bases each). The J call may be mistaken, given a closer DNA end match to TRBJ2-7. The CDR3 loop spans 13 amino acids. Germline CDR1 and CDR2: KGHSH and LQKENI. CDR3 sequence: CASSPAQRGEQYF. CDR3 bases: TGTGCCAGCTCACCAGCTCAGAGGGGCGAGCAGTACTTC.

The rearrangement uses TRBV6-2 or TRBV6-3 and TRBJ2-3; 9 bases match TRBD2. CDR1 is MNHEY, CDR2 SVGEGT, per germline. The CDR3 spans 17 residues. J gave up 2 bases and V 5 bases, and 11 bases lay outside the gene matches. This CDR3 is CASSGGGARAYTDTQYF. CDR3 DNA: TGTGCCAGCAGTGGCGGGGGGGCTCGGGCCTACACAGATACGCAGTATTTT.